This T cell receptor (beta chain) originates from a study of CD8 T cells in ankylosing spondylitis (dated by TCRdb to the late 2010s). For the wider study: T cell receptor beta repertoires were profiled in healthy donors and ankylosing spondylitis patients so that disease-linked TCR variants could be found. The full study cohort comprised about 24 ankylosing spondylitis patients and about a hundred healthy donors. Peripheral blood was sampled, and synovial fluid was also collected from ankylosing spondylitis patients. Broad study findings and their caveats: In peripheral blood, the disease-linked clones were found at relatively low frequencies and had a CD8+ phenotype. Blood from ankylosing spondylitis patients appeared to be characterized by a TCR beta motif made up of several highly homologous amino acid variants. Some motif variants were previously reported in synovial fluid and blood of reactive arthritis patients, suggesting common disease-initiation mechanisms. The disease-linked clones were reported to be significantly enriched in matched synovial fluid samples from ankylosing spondylitis patients.

The CDR3 starts with the cysteine, ends with the phenylalanine, and has 17 residues. Of the read, only the CDR3 DNA is kept; its 51 bases are in frame from base 1. From V the trimming removes 1 base and from J it removes 4 bases, while the gene matches leave 12 bases of the junction unaccounted for. CDR1 is given as DFQATT and CDR2 as SNEGSKA, both from the germline V gene (reference sequence). This clonotype was detected ten times or more. Its antigen remains unidentified. There are no base qualities to consult, and no much larger clone falls within one base. The listed sequencing device is Illumina HiSeq 2500. TCR beta libraries were prepared by quantitative 5'-RACE with molecular barcodes. For the original study's pipeline: Disease-linked TCR variants were identified with a new computational method built on a probabilistic model of VDJ rearrangement. TCRdb cleaned the public reads at Q25 with fastp, built clones with MiXCR and kept in-frame beta chains. Identical CDR3 proteins give one entry, which carries the most common genes and DNA. It is TCRdb's table, rather than the study itself, that gives the V and J calls and clone size. Recorded for this sample are about 540,000 distinct CDR3 sequences; about an eighth of them occurred a single time. 6.8% of the sample lies in the top ten.

The chain is encoded by TRBV20-1 joined to TRBJ2-1; 8 nucleotides in the junction match TRBD2. Sequencing was done on a sample of blood, either unsorted or a sorted T cell fraction (not recorded which). This clonotype was obtained from a male donor with ankylosing spondylitis. The CDR3 protein sequence reads: CSARGQGLAGLYNEQFF. The sequence in DNA is TGCAGTGCTAGAGGTCAAGGGCTAGCGGGCTTATACAATGAGCAGTTCTTC.